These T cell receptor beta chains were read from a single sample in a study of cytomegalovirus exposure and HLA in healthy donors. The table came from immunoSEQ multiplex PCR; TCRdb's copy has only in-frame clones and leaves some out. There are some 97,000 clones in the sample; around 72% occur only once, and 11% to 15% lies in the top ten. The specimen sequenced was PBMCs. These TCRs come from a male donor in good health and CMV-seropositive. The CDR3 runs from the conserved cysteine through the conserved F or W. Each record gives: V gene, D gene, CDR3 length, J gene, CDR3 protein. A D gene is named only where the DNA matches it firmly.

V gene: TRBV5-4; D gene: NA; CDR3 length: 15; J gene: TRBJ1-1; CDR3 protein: CASSVPRTENTEAFF
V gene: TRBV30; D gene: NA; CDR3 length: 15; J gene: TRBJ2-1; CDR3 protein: CAWNLGLVIGNEQFF
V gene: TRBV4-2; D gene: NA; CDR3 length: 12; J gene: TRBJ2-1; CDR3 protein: CASSQQGGEQFF
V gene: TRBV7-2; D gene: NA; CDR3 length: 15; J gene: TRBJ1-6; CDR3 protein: CASSLEDRYNSPLHF
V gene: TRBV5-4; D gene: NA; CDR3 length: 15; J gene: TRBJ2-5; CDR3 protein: CASSSQKDSQETQYF
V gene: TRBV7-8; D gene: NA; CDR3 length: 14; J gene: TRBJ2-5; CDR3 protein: CASSQGRTQETQYF
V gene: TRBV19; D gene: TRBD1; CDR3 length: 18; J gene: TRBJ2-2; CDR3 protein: CASSIGFVAGGPAGELFF
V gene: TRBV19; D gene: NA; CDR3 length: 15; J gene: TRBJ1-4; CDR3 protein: CASSTLGGANEKLFF
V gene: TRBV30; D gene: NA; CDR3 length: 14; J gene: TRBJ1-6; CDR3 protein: CAWSTVTEQTPLHF
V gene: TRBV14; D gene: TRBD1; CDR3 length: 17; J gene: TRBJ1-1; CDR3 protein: CASPFRLWGQPLWEAFF
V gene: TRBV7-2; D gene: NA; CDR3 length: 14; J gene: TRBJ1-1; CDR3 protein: CASTKPVVNTEAFF
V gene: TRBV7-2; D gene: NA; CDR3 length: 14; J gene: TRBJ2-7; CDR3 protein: CASSQDNAPYEQYF
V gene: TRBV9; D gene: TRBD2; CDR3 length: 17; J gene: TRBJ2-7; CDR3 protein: CASSGGLAGDLKGEQYF
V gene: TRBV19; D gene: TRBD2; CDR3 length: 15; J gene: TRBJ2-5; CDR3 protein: CASSQTSGTPETQYF
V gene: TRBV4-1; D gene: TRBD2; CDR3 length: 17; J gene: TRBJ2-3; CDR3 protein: CASSQGVSGGGTDTQYF
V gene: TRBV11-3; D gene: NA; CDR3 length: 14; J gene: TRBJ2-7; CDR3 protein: CASSHTDSLGEQYF
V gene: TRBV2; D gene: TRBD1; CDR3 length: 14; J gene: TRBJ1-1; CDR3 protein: CASSEYDRGTEAFF
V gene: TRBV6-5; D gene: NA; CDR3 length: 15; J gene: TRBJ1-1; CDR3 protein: CASSYSPYRNTEAFF
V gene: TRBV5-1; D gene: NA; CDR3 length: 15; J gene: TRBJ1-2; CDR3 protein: CASSDRPGSNYGYTF
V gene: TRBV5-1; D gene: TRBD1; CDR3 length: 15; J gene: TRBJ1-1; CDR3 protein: CASSPGTGGSTEAFF
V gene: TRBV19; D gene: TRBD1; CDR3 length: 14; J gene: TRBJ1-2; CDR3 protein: CASSGTGLTYGYTF
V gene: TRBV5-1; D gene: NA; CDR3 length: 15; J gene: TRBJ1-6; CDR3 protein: CASSLGPGYNSPLHF
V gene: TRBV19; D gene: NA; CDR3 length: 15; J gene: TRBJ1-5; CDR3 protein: CASRTRGGDSQPQHF
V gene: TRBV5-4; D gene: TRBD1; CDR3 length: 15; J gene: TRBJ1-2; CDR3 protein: CASSFGRQGDRGYTF
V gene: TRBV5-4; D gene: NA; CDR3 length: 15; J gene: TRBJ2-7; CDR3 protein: CASSQEQAGNYEQYF
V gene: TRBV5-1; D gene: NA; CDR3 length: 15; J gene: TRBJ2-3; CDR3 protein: CASSSSRGGTDTQYF
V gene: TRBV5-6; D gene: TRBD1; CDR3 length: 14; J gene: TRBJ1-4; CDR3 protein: CASSPQGVREKLFF
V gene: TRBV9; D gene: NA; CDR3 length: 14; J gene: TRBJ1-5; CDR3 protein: CASSRGAGNQPQHF
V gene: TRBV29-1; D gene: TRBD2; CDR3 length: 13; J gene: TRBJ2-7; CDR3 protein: CSGVAGDFYEQYF
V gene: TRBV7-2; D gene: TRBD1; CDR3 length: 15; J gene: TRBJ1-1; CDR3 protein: CASSLAGGEHTEAFF
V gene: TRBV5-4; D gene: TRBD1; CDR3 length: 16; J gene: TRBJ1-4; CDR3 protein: CASSPDRSGTNEKLFF